This is a list of T cell receptor beta chains from one sample in a study of T cells in Graves' hyperthyroidism and ophthalmopathy. TCRdb re-analysed the multiplex PCR reads in MiXCR, keeping a single row per CDR3 protein. The sample comprises approximately 690,000 distinct CDR3 sequences, about 15% of which are singletons, and roughly an eighth rests with the top ten. The sequenced material came from blood. These receptors all come from a woman aged 50 to 65 with Graves' ophthalmopathy. The CDR3 runs from the conserved cysteine through the conserved F or W. The D gene is left open where the match is weak. Only part of the rows carry a size: once, few, many, or a class if the clone is expanded.

D gene,clone size,V gene,CDR3 protein
-,-,TRBV5-1,CASSLLAAGGGTEAFF
-,many,TRBV28,CASSLFRGGRGYTF
-,many,TRBV5-1,CASSGGLHSQETQYF
TRBD1,-,TRBV12-3/TRBV12-4,CASSPGQGQTQYF
-,few,TRBV2,CASSDRIQETQYF
-,-,TRBV5-5,CASSSPSFSGNTIYF
-,few,TRBV28,CASSFNGARDYGYTF
-,-,TRBV9,CASSVDLGYEQYF
TRBD1,many,TRBV27,CASKTTGGPFTYEQYF
TRBD2,few,TRBV5-1,CASSSFPGGQGTDTQYF
-,many,TRBV18,CASSPPSGGAGVSEQFF
TRBD2,-,TRBV11-2,CASSLEVGGGEQYF
-,many,TRBV5-5,CASSLEFYRVTEAFF
-,many,TRBV7-9,CASSLARSRAGFTDTQYF
-,many,TRBV5-6,CASSLGQGLRMNTEAFF
-,-,TRBV27,CASSLLGRGHGYTF
TRBD1,many,TRBV20-1,CSARAIAGQGGTQHF
TRBD1,-,TRBV2,CASSGGTGETDTQYF
-,-,TRBV19,CASSAYTGRNTEAFF
TRBD1,few,TRBV19,CASSAGTGHEQYF
TRBD1,many,TRBV20-1,CSARDRDRVFGNTIYF
TRBD1,few,TRBV29-1,CSVEGGTGAYGYTF
TRBD2,many,TRBV27,CASSSTSGRWYEQYF
-,-,TRBV20-1,CSAARQANTGELFF
-,-,TRBV25-1,CASSDQGTNYGYTF
-,many,TRBV7-9,CASSLEWRTEAFF
TRBD2,many,TRBV2,CADTWGREGNNEQFF
-,many,TRBV2,CASTEDRPNTGELFF
TRBD1,many,TRBV20-1,CSAPRDRQETQYF
-,few,TRBV20-1,CSAMIGHSGNTIYF
-,-,TRBV6-1,CASLGAGQETQYF
TRBD1,-,TRBV27,CASSSWTGGQPQHF
-,many,TRBV3-1,CASSQELAYNEQFF
-,many,TRBV28,CASSWTGTEAFF
TRBD2,many,TRBV4-1,CASSLKVPTSGRAYLSTDTQYF
-,many,TRBV24-1,CATSDLVGMDLEQYF
TRBD2,few,TRBV7-8,CASSTGLVRETQYF
TRBD2,few,TRBV25-1,CASSVLAGFSYNEQFF
-,few,TRBV30,CAWSVGTIVNEQFF
-,-,TRBV11-3,CASSYLGRTKYNEQFF
TRBD2,many,TRBV7-7,CASSQGLAADNEQFF
TRBD2,-,TRBV4-3,CASSPLLAGGSTDTQYF
-,many,TRBV20-1,CSASRDSRPTDTQYF
TRBD1,-,TRBV6-1,CASSTGTVHYEQYF
-,many,TRBV12-3/TRBV12-4,CASSLARVQPQHF
-,-,TRBV6-1,CASSEARLATSYNEQFF